The 18 T cell receptor beta chains reported below all come from one sample, sequenced in a study of T cells in Graves' hyperthyroidism and ophthalmopathy. TCR beta CDR3 regions were amplified from RNA transcripts. During a first-round RT-PCR of the TCR CDR3, the HTBI primer set was used. TCRdb re-analysed the multiplex PCR reads in MiXCR, keeping a single row per CDR3 protein. The sample contains about 640,000 distinct CDR3 sequences, roughly 15% of which appear only once. The sequencing sample was made of blood. The receptor source for this set is a woman aged 50 to 60 with Graves' ophthalmopathy.

The table lists this clonotype with many counts. The chain recombines TRBV5-1 with TRBJ2-1; 9 bases are shared with TRBD1. This CDR3 is built from 15 residues. Trimming cost V 5 bases and J 4 bases; bases outside gene matches: 7. Germline V gene sequence: CDR1 SGHRS, CDR2 YFSETQ. The CDR3 DNA is TGCGCCAGCAGAGAGGGACAGGGCGCTTACAATGAGCAGTTCTTC. As protein: CASREGQGAYNEQFF.

This clonotype was counted ten times or more. The V and J genes are TRBV24-1 and TRBJ1-5, with D hard to call. Trimming stripped 5 bases from V and 2 bases from J, with 9 bases between. Germline V lookup: CDR1 KGHDR, CDR2 SFDVKD. This CDR3 comprises 14 residues. The CDR3 DNA sequence: TGTGCCACCAGTGCCACGCCTGGCAATCAGCCCCAGCATTTT. Protein product: CATSATPGNQPQHF.

This chain uses TRBV28 with TRBJ1-2; TRBD1 matches at 8 bases. The V gene end was trimmed by 2 bases and the J gene end by 2 bases; junction bases not matched to a gene: 10. CDR3 length: 17 residues. Looked up from germline, CDR1 is MDHEN and CDR2 is SYDVKM. CDR3 sequence: CASSLGGAGGGNYGYTF. The CDR3, as DNA: TGTGCCAGCAGTTTAGGAGGGGCAGGGGGCGGAAACTATGGCTACACCTTC.

The sample holds many counts of this clonotype. The V and J genes are TRBV12-3 or TRBV12-4 and TRBJ2-7; TRBD1 agrees at 9 bases. Unmatched junction bases numbered 8, after V lost 5 bases and J lost 3 bases. This CDR3 spans 15 amino acids. The chain's CDR3 is CASSNRDRALYEQYF. The CDR3 coding sequence is TGTGCCAGCAGTAACCGGGACAGGGCCCTCTACGAGCAGTACTTC.

There are a few counts of this clonotype. The chain employs TRBV6-2 or TRBV6-3 and TRBJ2-6; 9 bases map to TRBD1. Germline lookup yields CDR1 MNHEY and CDR2 SVGEGT. V shed 3 bases and J 4 bases; nucleotides not matched to a gene: 7. The CDR3 consists of 17 residues. CDR3 amino acids: CASSYTGQGTGANVLTF. For the CDR3, the DNA is TGTGCCAGCAGTTATACAGGACAGGGGACCGGGGCCAACGTCCTGACTTTC.

V and J are TRBV7-6 and TRBJ2-1; 9 bases map to TRBD2. V was pared by 2 bases and J by 5 bases, with 7 bases of the junction left unmatched. Germline V gene lookup returns CDR1 SGHVS and CDR2 FNYEAQ. The CDR3 runs 16 residues. The CDR3 DNA reads TGTGCCAGCAGCTTATTTAGCGGGAGAAGGGACAATGAGCAGTTCTTC. Amino acid sequence: CASSLFSGRRDNEQFF.

The rearrangement uses TRBV9 and TRBJ2-5; 9 nucleotides agree with TRBD1. The CDR3 sequence is 17 residues long. Unmatched junction bases numbered 9, after V lost 0 bases and J lost 3 bases. CDR1 SGDLS and CDR2 YYNGEE come from the germline V gene. In nucleotides, the CDR3 is TGTGCCAGCAGCGTAGGGTCAATCGGGACAGGGAAAGAGACCCAGTACTTC. This encodes CASSVGSIGTGKETQYF.

This clonotype was seen many times. The CDR3, as DNA: TGCGCCAGCAGCCCAGCCTATGGCACTGAAGCTTTCTTT. The encoded protein is CASSPAYGTEAFF. The chain carries TRBV5-1 and TRBJ1-1, with D uncertain. The CDR3 spans 13 residues. CDR1 and CDR2 from the germline V gene are SGHRS and YFSETQ. The V and J ends lost 4 bases and 4 bases respectively, with 11 bases between them.

This clonotype has only a few counts. This rearrangement joins TRBV7-6 to TRBJ2-5, with D possibly called TRBD1 or TRBD2 (5 bases each). The V gene lost 4 bases and the J gene lost 5 bases, with 14 bases spanning the gap. Per the germline V gene, CDR1 is SGHVS and CDR2 is FNYEAQ. This CDR3 has 14 amino acids. The CDR3 reads CASSSMGTSETQYF. As DNA, the CDR3 is TGTGCCAGCAGCTCCATGGGGACGTCGGAGACCCAGTACTTC. The variable domain in full, completed from reference TRBV7-6 and TRBJ2-5, reads GAGVSQSPRYKVTKRGQDVALRCDPISGHVSLYWYRQALGQGPEFLTYFNYEAQQDKSGLPNDRFSAERPEGSISTLTIQRTEQRDSAMYRCASSSMGTSETQYFGPGTRLLVL.

The rearrangement uses TRBV20-1 and TRBJ2-7; TRBD2 matches 9 bases. The CDR3 sequence is 19 residues long. Trimming at V came to 3 bases and at J to 4 bases, leaving 22 bases not matched to a gene. From germline, CDR1 is DFQATT and CDR2 SNEGSKA (reference sequence). The CDR3: CSASSLPAGGLDSPYEQYF. CDR3 DNA: TGCAGTGCTAGCAGTTTACCAGCGGGAGGCCTAGACTCACCTTACGAGCAGTACTTC.

This clonotype was seen ten or more times. J is TRBJ1-1 and V is TRBV29-1; D gene uncertain. Trimming left V 1 base short and J 4 bases short, with 1 base between. Germline V lookup: CDR1 SQVTM, CDR2 ANQGSEA. The length of the CDR3 is 10 residues. The CDR3 nucleotides read TGCAGCGTTGAAGGCACTGAAGCTTTCTTT. Translated, it gives CSVEGTEAFF.

This chain uses TRBV19 with TRBJ1-3; D ambiguous. Trimming shortened V by 5 bases and J by 0 bases, and 14 bases separated the two germline ends. CDR1 is LNHDA and CDR2 is SQIVND in the germline V gene (reference sequence). CDR3 length: 16 residues. CDR3 residues: CASSETPASSGNTIYF. In nucleotides, the CDR3 is TGTGCCAGTAGTGAGACGCCAGCCTCCTCTGGAAACACCATATATTTT.

This clonotype was seen repeatedly, ten times or more. This chain joins TRBV18 and TRBJ1-3, with a possible D match to TRBD1 (5 bases). The CDR3 is made up of 13 amino acids. Germline CDR1 is KGHSH and CDR2 is LQKENI. Trimming pared 3 bases from V and 2 bases from J, leaving 5 bases between. Here the CDR3 reads CASSPGAGNTIYF. CDR3 DNA sequence: TGTGCCAGCTCACCGGGGGCTGGAAACACCATATATTTT.

Many counts were recorded for this clonotype. The chain recombines TRBV18 with TRBJ2-1; D is undetermined. Germline V gene data show CDR1 as KGHSH and CDR2 as LQKENI. Trimming left V 0 bases short and J 10 bases short, with 7 bases between. The CDR3 covers 12 residues. As DNA, the CDR3 is TGTGCCAGCTCACCACCTATAGGAGAGCAGTTCTTC. Translating it yields CASSPPIGEQFF.

This clonotype was seen at least ten times. The rearrangement links TRBV3-1 to TRBJ2-1; D is possibly TRBD2 (7 bases). With 1 base removed from V and 6 bases from J, the gap between germline ends came to 13 bases. Germline values: CDR1 LGHDT, CDR2 YNNKEL (reference sequence). The CDR3 sequence is 15 residues long. DNA of the CDR3: TGTGCCAGCAGCCAAGGGGGGGGGCGCGTCAATGAGCAGTTCTTC. Residues: CASSQGGGRVNEQFF.

This clonotype showed up many times. The V call is TRBV20-1, the J call TRBJ1-2, with D perhaps TRBD1 (5 bases). The CDR3 extends over 14 amino acids. V lost 0 bases and J lost 8, with 16 bases in between. Looked up from germline, CDR1 is DFQATT and CDR2 is SNEGSKA (reference sequence). In DNA, the CDR3 is TGCAGTGCTAGAGATGCGGCAGGGATGAAGGGCTACACCTTC. Translation gives CSARDAAGMKGYTF.

This clonotype was recorded at least ten times. The chain joins TRBV28 to TRBJ2-3; the D is unclear. The V end lost 4 bases, the J end lost 5 bases, and 10 bases lay between the germline ends. Germline loops: CDR1 MDHEN, CDR2 SYDVKM. The CDR3 covers 13 residues. DNA of the CDR3: TGTGCCAGCAGTTCCCGGCCCGTAGATACGCAGTATTTT. Translation: CASSSRPVDTQYF.

This clonotype was seen repeatedly, ten times or more. J is TRBJ2-3 and V is TRBV2; maybe TRBD2 (6 bases). The V gene's germline CDR1 is SNHLY and CDR2 FYNNEI. The CDR3 totals 14 residues. Trimming took off 7 bases at V and 1 base at J, with 12 bases between the two ends. The CDR3 is CASMLQRGTDTQYF. In nucleotides, the CDR3 is TGTGCCAGCATGCTCCAGCGGGGCACAGATACGCAGTATTTT.